One sample yielded the 15 T cell receptor beta chains listed below, sequenced in a study of shared clonotypes between healthy human individuals. Sequencing used immunoSEQ multiplex PCR; TCRdb keeps in-frame clones, though not all of them. The sample contains some 2 million clones, 85% to 95% of which appear only once. Sequenced: naive CD4+ T cells sorted from blood. The sample's subset: CD45RA+ positively selected. Receptors were obtained from a man aged 18 to 30 in good health.

The V call is TRBV11-2, the J call TRBJ1-2; D gene uncertain. V was cut by 5 bases and J by 10 bases, with 17 bases left in between. Germline CDR1 SGHAT, CDR2 FQNNGV. This CDR3 has 13 amino acids. The CDR3 region has the DNA TGTGCCAGCAGCCCTCCGGGCGTCTCCCCCTACACCTTC. As protein: CASSPPGVSPYTF.

The chain joins TRBV5-1 to TRBJ2-1, with TRBD1 matching 12 bases. The germline V gene has CDR1 SGHRS and CDR2 YFSETQ. The CDR3 totals 15 residues. Trimming cost V 5 bases and J 5 bases; bases outside gene matches: 5. In nucleotides, the CDR3 is TGCGCCAGCAGACCGGGACAGGGGGCGCACAATGAGCAGTTCTTC. As protein: CASRPGQGAHNEQFF. Using reference TRBV5-1 and TRBJ2-1 for the parts outside the CDR3, the full variable domain is KAGVTQTPRYLIKTRGQQVTLSCSPISGHRSVSWYQQTPGQGLQFLFEYFSETQRNKGNFPGRFSGRQFSNSRSEMNVSTLELGDSALYLCASRPGQGAHNEQFFGPGTRLTVL.

The chain carries TRBV10-3 and TRBJ1-5; 9 bases map to TRBD1. Germline assignment: CDR1 ENHRY and CDR2 SYGVKD. After removal of 10 bases from V and 4 bases from J, the junction contained 17 bases not matched to a gene. This CDR3 has 17 residues. CDR3 in DNA: TGTGCCACCTCTAGCGGGTCCGGGACAGGGAAGAATCAGCCCCAGCATTTT. This sequence encodes CATSSGSGTGKNQPQHF.

This chain connects TRBV7-9 to TRBJ1-1; D might be TRBD1 (5 bases). The CDR3 contains 15 residues. V was pared by 3 bases and J by 1 base, with 12 bases between. CDR1 is SEHNR, CDR2 FQNEAQ, per germline (reference sequence). The CDR3 region is CASSLGQLENTEAFF. Here the CDR3 DNA reads TGTGCCAGCAGCTTGGGGCAGCTGGAGAACACTGAAGCTTTCTTT.

This clone is a singleton in its sample. The chain employs TRBV7-6 and TRBJ1-1, with unresolved D. V lost 5 bases and J 6 bases, leaving 16 bases between the germline ends. CDR3 length equals 14 residues. Germline lookup yields CDR1 SGHVS and CDR2 FNYEAQ. CDR3 residues: CASSLGERGSEAFF. The CDR3 DNA is TGTGCCAGCAGCCTCGGTGAGAGAGGTTCTGAAGCTTTCTTT.

This chain joins TRBV6-6 and TRBJ2-3; 10 bases align to TRBD1. The trim removed 5 bases at V and 2 bases at J, leaving 7 bases unmatched. This CDR3 has 16 residues. The germline V gene encodes CDR1 MNHNY and CDR2 SVGAGI (reference sequence). CDR3 nucleotide sequence: TGTGCCAGCAGTGCTCGGGGACAGGGGTCCACAGATACGCAGTATTTT. Its protein product is CASSARGQGSTDTQYF.

V and J are TRBV27 and TRBJ1-6; 9 bases align to TRBD1. Looked up from germline, CDR1 is MNHEY and CDR2 is SMNVEV (reference sequence). The V and J ends lost 7 bases and 12 bases, in that order; junction bases with no gene match: 10. CDR3 length: 14 amino acids. The CDR3 region has the DNA TGTGCCAGCACGAGGGGACAGGGAGAAGGACCCCTCCACTTT. Amino acid sequence: CASTRGQGEGPLHF.

Points on this clone: This sample includes further DNA sequences coding for the same CDR3. The chain joins TRBV2 to TRBJ2-3; D is unresolved. CDR1 is SNHLY and CDR2 is FYNNEI in the germline V gene. This CDR3 has 13 residues. Trimming cost V 1 base and J 1 base, with 3 bases left between them. In DNA, the CDR3 is TGTGCCAGCAGTGAAGAAGGCACAGATACGCAGTATTTT. It specifies CASSEEGTDTQYF.

V is TRBV20-1 and J is TRBJ2-1; D is undetermined. The CDR3 is 11 residues long. CDR1 is DFQATT, CDR2 SNEGSKA, per germline (reference sequence). The V end was cut by 3 bases, the J end by 15 bases, with 15 bases between. The CDR3 DNA sequence: TGCAGTGCTAGCCAGGCAGCAACTCGGTTCTTC. Translated: CSASQAATRFF.

The chain joins TRBV5-1 to TRBJ1-2; tentative D call: TRBD1 (6 bases). Trimming took 3 bases from V and 6 from J, leaving 15 bases between them. The CDR3 consists of 14 residues. Germline V CDR1 and CDR2: SGHRS, YFSETQ. CDR3: CASSSTTRGDGYTF. The CDR3 nucleotides read TGCGCCAGCAGCTCCACCACCAGGGGTGATGGCTACACCTTC.

The J gene is TRBJ2-1, the V gene TRBV6-4, with TRBD1 identical over 9 bases. The germline CDR1 and CDR2 sequences are MRHNA and SNTAGT. J gave up 8 bases and V 0 bases, and 2 bases lay outside the gene matches. The CDR3 covers 14 residues. CDR3 residues: CASSDSDRGDEQFF. CDR3 nucleotide sequence: TGTGCCAGCAGTGACTCGGACAGGGGAGATGAGCAGTTCTTC.

The gene calls are TRBV1 and TRBJ1-1. TRBV1 counts as a pseudogene. The CDR3 totals 12 residues. The CDR3 loop reads CTSSQAIWEAFF. The CDR3 nucleotides read TGCACCAGCAGCCAAGCAATTTGGGAAGCTTTCTTT.

The genes are TRBV5-8 and TRBJ1-2, with 10 nucleotides matching TRBD1. CDR3 length: 16 residues. The V segment lost 5 bases and the J segment 3 bases; nucleotides outside the gene matches: 10. Looked up from germline, CDR1 is SGHTS and CDR2 is YDEGEE. CDR3 residues: CASSRQGAQSDYGYTF. For the CDR3, the DNA is TGTGCCAGCAGTCGACAGGGGGCCCAGAGCGACTATGGCTACACCTTC.

V is TRBV28 and J is TRBJ1-2, with D maybe TRBD1 (5 bases). The germline V gene has CDR1 MDHEN and CDR2 SYDVKM. Trimming removed 5 bases at V and 6 bases at J, with 16 bases between. The length of the CDR3 is 14 residues. The CDR3 is CASSPTTRVHGYTF. Written as DNA, the CDR3 is TGTGCCAGCAGTCCCACTACCAGGGTCCATGGCTACACCTTC.

This chain joins TRBV15 and TRBJ2-1; 9 bases line up with TRBD2. This CDR3 has 15 amino acids. V shed 1 base, J shed 5 bases, and the junction held 3 bases outside the gene matches. The germline V gene has CDR1 LNHNV and CDR2 YYDKDF (reference sequence). CDR3 sequence (DNA): TGTGCCACCAGCAGAGGTCTAGCGGGAAACAATGAGCAGTTCTTC. Residues: CATSRGLAGNNEQFF.